The next 26 T cell receptor beta chains were all read from a single sample in a study of blood T cell repertoires in COVID-19. Assay used: immunoSEQ multiplex PCR; TCRdb lists only in-frame clones, some missing. In the table there are 120,000 to 150,000 clones, around 89% of which are singletons. Sequencing used PBMCs or T cells enriched from blood (not recorded which). The receptors were sampled from a woman aged 30 to 39 with acute COVID-19.

This sequence joins TRBV3-1 (or the pseudogene TRBV3-2) and TRBJ2-7; 9 bases align to TRBD2. After removal of 0 bases from V and 2 bases from J, the junction contained 5 bases not matched to a gene. The CDR3 sequence is 16 residues long. Germline loops: CDR1 LGHDT, CDR2 YNNKEL (reference sequence). CDR3 nucleotide sequence: TGTGCCAGCAGCCAAGAGCTAGCGGGATTACCCTACGAGCAGTACTTC. It specifies CASSQELAGLPYEQYF.

Only one count was recorded for this clone. The chain uses TRBV28 and TRBJ2-1; D is perhaps TRBD2 (5 bases). Trimming removed 3 bases at V and 0 bases at J, with 9 bases between. This CDR3 region has 15 residues. The V gene's germline CDR1 is MDHEN and CDR2 SYDVKM. The CDR3 loop is CASSFGSGSYNEQFF. The DNA for the CDR3 is TGTGCCAGCAGTTTTGGGAGCGGCTCCTACAATGAGCAGTTCTTC.

J is TRBJ1-2 and V is TRBV7-2, with TRBD1 as a possible D gene (6 bases). This CDR3 comprises 12 residues. Germline V CDR1 and CDR2: SGHTA, FQGNSA. V lost 5 bases to trimming and J lost 3 bases, with 7 bases between them. The CDR3 DNA reads as TGTGCCAGCAGCCCAGGGGACTATGGCTACACCTTC. Its translation is CASSPGDYGYTF. Full variable domain (outside the CDR3, taken from reference TRBV7-2 and TRBJ1-2): GAGVSQSPSNKVTEKGKDVELRCDPISGHTALYWYRQSLGQGLEFLIYFQGNSAPDKSGLPSDRFSAERTGGSVSTLTIQRTQQEDSAVYLCASSPGDYGYTFGSGTRLTVV.

The J gene is TRBJ2-5, the V gene TRBV4-1, with 12 bases aligning to TRBD2. Germline values: CDR1 MGHRA, CDR2 YSYEKL. The CDR3 contains 16 residues. V was pared by 3 bases and J by 1 base, with 3 bases of the junction left unmatched. CDR3 sequence: CASSQTSGSTQETQYF. The CDR3 DNA reads as TGCGCCAGCAGCCAGACTAGCGGGAGTACCCAAGAGACCCAGTACTTC.

CDR3 bases: TGCAGTGCTAGTCCCCTAGCGGGACTAGCCAAAAACATTCAGTACTTC. This codes for CSASPLAGLAKNIQYF. The gene calls are TRBV20-1 and TRBJ2-4, with 9 bases that match TRBD2. Germline lookup yields CDR1 DFQATT and CDR2 SNEGSKA (reference sequence). The CDR3 runs 16 residues. V trimming: 3 bases; J trimming: 0 bases; junction bases outside the gene matches: 6.

In its sample, this clone was seen once. CDR3 in amino acids: CASSRTGLNTGELFF. The CDR3 nucleotides are TGTGCCAGTAGCCGGACAGGGTTGAACACCGGGGAGCTGTTTTTT. The chain is built from TRBV19 and TRBJ2-2, with 8 bases fitting TRBD1. V was pared by 6 bases and J by 1 base, with 4 bases of the junction left unmatched. CDR1 and CDR2 (germline): LNHDA, SQIVND (reference sequence). The CDR3 covers 15 residues.

The chain joins TRBV7-2 to TRBJ2-7; 7 bases are shared with TRBD2. This CDR3 comprises 14 residues. Germline V gene data show CDR1 as SGHTA and CDR2 as FQGNSA. The V segment lost 5 bases and the J segment 0 bases; nucleotides outside the gene matches: 4. The CDR3 DNA follows: TGTGCCAGCAGCCTAAGCGGGACCTCCTACGAGCAGTACTTC. It translates to CASSLSGTSYEQYF.

This sequence joins TRBV5-8 and TRBJ2-1; the D is unclear. In germline, CDR1 is SGHTS, CDR2 YDEGEE. The CDR3 is 12 amino acids. Trimming took off 2 bases at V and 10 bases at J, with 10 bases between the two ends. The CDR3 bases are TGTGCCAGCAGCTTTGGAGTCGGGGAGCAGTTCTTC. Translating it yields CASSFGVGEQFF.

J is TRBJ1-1 and V is TRBV27; 9 positions match TRBD1. Unmatched junction bases numbered 2, after V lost 5 bases and J lost 1 base. The CDR3 has 14 amino acids. Germline CDR1 reads MNHEY; CDR2 reads SMNVEV (reference sequence). The CDR3 region is CASSRTGANTEAFF. CDR3 bases: TGTGCCAGCAGTAGGACAGGGGCGAACACTGAAGCTTTCTTT.

The gene calls are TRBV29-1 and TRBJ1-2; a weak D match, TRBD1 (5 bases). This CDR3 has 15 residues. Deletions cut 5 bases from V and 4 bases from J, with 20 bases between. Germline-derived CDR1 and CDR2 are SQVTM and ANQGSEA. CDR3 bases: TGCAGCGTTCTTCTCTTAAGGGGTGAAACCTATGGCTACACCTTC. This gives the protein CSVLLLRGETYGYTF.

The chain employs TRBV18 and TRBJ1-1; 8 nucleotides agree with TRBD1. The CDR3 consists of 14 residues. Germline V lookup: CDR1 KGHSH, CDR2 LQKENI. V gave up 8 bases and J gave up 0 bases; unmatched junction bases: 5. CDR3 protein: CASARQGMNTEAFF. The CDR3, as DNA: TGTGCCAGCGCCCGACAGGGGATGAACACTGAAGCTTTCTTT.

The gene calls are TRBV30 and TRBJ1-1, with no clear D. This CDR3 region has 12 residues. CDR1 and CDR2 from the germline V gene are GTSNPN and SVGIG (reference sequence). Trimming shortened V by 4 bases and J by 1 base, and 7 bases separated the two germline ends. CDR3 bases: TGTGCCTGGAAGCGGGAGAACACTGAAGCTTTCTTT. As protein: CAWKRENTEAFF.

The chain recombines TRBV3-1 (or the pseudogene TRBV3-2) with TRBJ1-1; D might be TRBD1 (5 bases). This CDR3 comprises 15 residues. CDR1 is LGHDT and CDR2 is YNNKEL in the germline V gene (reference sequence). Trimming stripped 3 bases from V and 4 bases from J, with 15 bases between. The CDR3 here is CASSHLGGGGTEAFF. Written as DNA, the CDR3 is TGTGCCAGCAGCCACCTCGGAGGCGGGGGCACTGAAGCTTTCTTT.

The chain recombines TRBV28 with TRBJ2-1; the D is unclear. The CDR3 consists of 13 residues. The germline CDR1 and CDR2 sequences are MDHEN and SYDVKM. V was trimmed by 2 bases and J by 8 bases, leaving 10 bases between them. CDR3 residues: CASSLAAVDEQFF. CDR3 DNA sequence: TGTGCCAGCAGTTTAGCCGCAGTGGATGAGCAGTTCTTC.

This chain uses TRBV24-1 with TRBJ2-5, with D possibly TRBD2 on 6 matching bases. Germline-derived CDR1 and CDR2 are KGHDR and SFDVKD. This CDR3 region has 15 residues. V gave up 1 base and J gave up 1 base, with 9 bases separating them. The CDR3: CATSDFGAGQETQYF. CDR3 DNA sequence: TGTGCCACCAGTGATTTTGGAGCGGGCCAAGAGACCCAGTACTTC.

J is TRBJ1-1 and V is TRBV28; no definite D call. This CDR3 spans 11 amino acids. Trimming shortened V by 1 base and J by 13 bases, and 10 bases separated the two germline ends. Germline V gene lookup returns CDR1 MDHEN and CDR2 SYDVKM. This CDR3 is CASSLSGEGFF. CDR3 nucleotides: TGTGCCAGCAGTTTATCCGGAGAGGGTTTCTTT.

This clone has just one count. The rearrangement joins TRBV3-1 (or the pseudogene TRBV3-2) to TRBJ2-3; 8 bases match TRBD2. CDR1 and CDR2 (germline): LGHDT, YNNKEL (reference sequence). This CDR3 has 15 amino acids. The junction had 4 bases not matched to a gene; V was cut back by 4 bases and J by 1 base. CDR3 DNA sequence: TGTGCCAGCAGCCTTACTAGCGGACGCACAGATACGCAGTATTTT. It specifies CASSLTSGRTDTQYF.

This clone was counted a single time. The genes are TRBV6-2 or TRBV6-3 and TRBJ2-1, with D perhaps matching TRBD2 (5 bases). This CDR3 region has 16 residues. Germline V gene sequence: CDR1 MNHEY, CDR2 SVGEGT. Trimming stripped 4 bases from V and 5 bases from J, with 18 bases between. The CDR3 protein is CASSSIWTGADNEQFF. CDR3 DNA: TGTGCCAGCAGTTCCATTTGGACCGGAGCGGACAATGAGCAGTTCTTC.

The table lists this clone with a count of one. This rearrangement joins TRBV6-1 to TRBJ1-5; 7 bases are shared with TRBD1. CDR1 and CDR2 from the germline V gene are MNHNS and SASEGT. With V trimmed by 0 bases and J by 5 bases, 4 bases remained unmatched. The CDR3 consists of 15 residues. CDR3 coding DNA: TGTGCCAGCAGTGAAGCCCCGGACAGGTATCAGCCCCAGCATTTT. Its translation is CASSEAPDRYQPQHF.

The chain joins TRBV19 to TRBJ1-5; tentatively, D is TRBD1 (6 bases). Deletions cut 2 bases from V and 0 bases from J, with 8 bases between. The CDR3 totals 15 residues. Germline V lookup: CDR1 LNHDA, CDR2 SQIVND (reference sequence). CDR3 amino acids: CASSILGGSNQPQHF. As DNA, the CDR3 is TGTGCCAGTAGTATATTAGGGGGTAGCAATCAGCCCCAGCATTTT.

The CDR3 bases are TGTGCCAGCAGTTTATTCCCCGGGACAGGATCATTTGAAGCTTTCTTT. This codes for CASSLFPGTGSFEAFF. The chain has TRBV27 and TRBJ1-1; 8 bases map to TRBD1. The trim removed 1 base at V and 7 bases at J, leaving 11 bases unmatched. This CDR3 contains 16 residues. Germline loops: CDR1 MNHEY, CDR2 SMNVEV (reference sequence).

This clone was found a few times. In nucleotides, the CDR3 is TGTGCCAGCAGCCATACGCTAACAGTCGATGGCTACACCTTC. This encodes CASSHTLTVDGYTF. This chain connects TRBV3-1 (or the pseudogene TRBV3-2) to TRBJ1-2; D gene unclear. Germline-derived CDR1 and CDR2 are LGHDT and YNNKEL (reference sequence). The CDR3 has 14 residues. The V and J ends lost 3 bases and 6 bases respectively, with 14 bases between them.

The chain uses TRBV28 and TRBJ2-7; tentatively, D is TRBD1 (6 bases). There are 13 residues in the CDR3. Germline loops: CDR1 MDHEN, CDR2 SYDVKM. Trimming removed 5 bases from V and 3 bases from J, with 11 bases in between. The CDR3 coding sequence is TGTGCCAGCAGTCCGAGGGACATCTACGAGCAGTACTTC. It codes for CASSPRDIYEQYF.

The rearrangement joins TRBV25-1 to TRBJ1-1; D unclear. V was clipped by 1 base and J by 6 bases, with 15 bases between them. The V gene's germline CDR1 is MGHDK and CDR2 SYGVNS. The CDR3 runs to 15 residues. CDR3 nucleotide sequence: TGTGCCAGCAGTGAATTCGATTCGGGGTACCCTGAAGCTTTCTTT. It is translated as CASSEFDSGYPEAFF.

V usage is TRBV7-9 and J usage is TRBJ1-2; D is undetermined. The CDR3 is made up of 13 amino acids. The germline V gene has CDR1 SEHNR and CDR2 FQNEAQ (reference sequence). Trimming left V 5 bases short and J 3 bases short, with 10 bases between. The CDR3 region has the DNA TGTGCCAGCAGCCGCTCCGGGGACTATGGCTACACCTTC. It codes for CASSRSGDYGYTF.

The V gene is TRBV21-1, the J gene TRBJ1-1; TRBD1 is the table's D call and was not checked against the DNA. TRBV21-1 is flagged as a pseudogene. The CDR3 has 13 residues. CDR3: CAREGRKGPEAFF. CDR3 DNA sequence: TGTGCCAGGGAAGGACGGAAGGGGCCTGAAGCTTTCTTT.